This record covers a single T cell receptor (beta chain). This entry belongs to a study of T cell changes during pregnancy in multiple sclerosis. Data came from immunoSEQ multiplex PCR; TCRdb stores just in-frame clones and leaves some out. The sample lists about 52,000 clones; 92% were seen once. The CDR3 loop spans 15 amino acids. V shed 5 bases, J shed 9 bases, and the junction held 11 bases outside the gene matches. Germline V gives CDR1 SGHTA, CDR2 FQGNSA. Sequenced material: CD4+ T cells from peripheral blood mononuclear cells, taken after pregnancy. The clonotype originates from a female donor in good health, enrolled as a control in a pregnancy study. The chain links TRBV7-2 to TRBJ2-1, with 9 bases identical to TRBD1. The CDR3 loop is CASSQSRDRVLEQFF. CDR3 in DNA: TGTGCCAGCAGCCAATCCCGGGACAGGGTTCTTGAGCAGTTCTTC. Filled out from reference TRBV7-2 and TRBJ2-1, the complete variable domain reads GAGVSQSPSNKVTEKGKDVELRCDPISGHTALYWYRQSLGQGLEFLIYFQGNSAPDKSGLPSDRFSAERTGGSVSTLTIQRTQQEDSAVYLCASSQSRDRVLEQFFGPGTRLTVL.